This entry is about one T cell receptor beta chain. Its matching antigen is unknown. TCRdb reprocessed the 5' RACE reads via MiXCR and lists one record per CDR3 protein. The sample lists roughly 170,000 distinct CDR3 sequences; about a fifth were seen once. The data were taken from a study of T-cell memory formation after mild COVID-19. Turning to the study itself: TCR clusters were largely donor specific. General study points: Memory sampled before infection contained some responding clones, suggesting cross-reactive memory joined. Contracting CD4+ clones lay largely in CM and EM, with CD8+ ones residing in EMRA. CD4/CD8 balance held among clones contracting day 15 to 85, and later expanders leaned CD4+.

Unmatched junction bases numbered 6, after V lost 4 bases and J lost 0 bases. The CDR3 spans 18 residues. Germline V lookup: CDR1 SGHAT, CDR2 FQNNGV. V and J are TRBV11-2 and TRBJ2-6; 10 bases align to TRBD2. This receptor was identified in an adult woman who had mild COVID-19 (a few samples of this study predate the infection). Cell type and time point are not known. Sequencing was performed on PBMCs or a T cell subset sorted from them (not recorded which). CDR3 sequence (DNA): TGTGCCAGCAGCTCCGGACTAGCGGATAACTCTGGGGCCAACGTCCTGACTTTC. This encodes CASSSGLADNSGANVLTF.